Listed below are T cell receptor beta chains from one sample, sequenced in a study of T-cell memory formation after mild COVID-19. From the 5' RACE reads, TCRdb called clonotypes with MiXCR, one entry per CDR3 protein. Of about 390,000 distinct CDR3 sequences in the sample, more than 15% were seen once. The specimen was PBMCs or a T cell subset sorted from them (not recorded which). These receptors originate from a man between 18 and 29 years old who had mild COVID-19 (a few samples of this study predate the infection). Cell type and time point are not known. CDR3s include the opening cysteine and the closing phenylalanine or tryptophan. D genes are given only for firm matches.

d_call,v_call,j_call,cdr3_aa
TRBD1,TRBV3-1,TRBJ1-4,CASSRATGGNEKLFF
TRBD2,TRBV4-1,TRBJ2-5,CASSQDSGGKTQYF
TRBD1,TRBV5-1,TRBJ2-7,CASSMGDRTGANEQYF
.,TRBV10-3,TRBJ2-2,CAIQAGGELFF
TRBD1,TRBV29-1,TRBJ2-2,CSVEDWEPDRGGTGELFF
.,TRBV11-2,TRBJ1-1,CASSLWPNTEAFF
TRBD1,TRBV11-2,TRBJ1-2,CASSPSTGTGDYGYTF
.,TRBV12-3/TRBV12-4,TRBJ1-3,CASILNNAGNTIYF
.,TRBV19,TRBJ2-1,CASSIWQGKRYNEQFF
.,TRBV7-2,TRBJ2-6,CASSPLYGAPGANVLTF
.,TRBV11-2,TRBJ2-1,CASSLQGLDEQFF
.,TRBV7-3,TRBJ1-1,CASSPVIGGEAFF
.,TRBV4-1,TRBJ2-3,CASSQDPDLRTRALSDTQYF
.,TRBV3-1,TRBJ2-6,CASSQGAGGANVLTF
TRBD2,TRBV15,TRBJ2-5,CATRGSGPTLPETQYF
.,TRBV7-2,TRBJ2-3,CATEARSPVF
.,TRBV7-9,TRBJ2-6,CASSPREVPGANVLTF
.,TRBV5-1,TRBJ2-3,CASSLKRGVRSTDTQYF
TRBD2,TRBV9,TRBJ2-1,CASSVSGGVWNEQFF
.,TRBV15,TRBJ1-4,CATREGGWNEKLFF
.,TRBV18,TRBJ2-5,CASSPDIQETQYF
.,TRBV9,TRBJ1-3,CASSVVGGSTIYF